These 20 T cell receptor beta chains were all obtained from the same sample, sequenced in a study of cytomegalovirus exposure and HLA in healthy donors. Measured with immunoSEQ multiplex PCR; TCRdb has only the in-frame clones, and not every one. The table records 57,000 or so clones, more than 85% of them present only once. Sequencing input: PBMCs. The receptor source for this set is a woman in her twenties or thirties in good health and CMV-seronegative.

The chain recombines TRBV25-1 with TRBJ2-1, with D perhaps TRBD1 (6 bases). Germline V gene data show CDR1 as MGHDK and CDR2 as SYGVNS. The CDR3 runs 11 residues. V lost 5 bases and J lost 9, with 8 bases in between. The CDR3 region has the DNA TGTGCCAGCAGTCCACAGGGTGAGCAGTTCTTC. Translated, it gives CASSPQGEQFF.

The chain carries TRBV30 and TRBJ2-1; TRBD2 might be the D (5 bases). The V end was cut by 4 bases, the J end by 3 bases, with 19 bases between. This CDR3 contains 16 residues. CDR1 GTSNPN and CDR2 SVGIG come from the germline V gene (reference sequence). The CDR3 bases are TGTGCCTGGACCTTCTTATGGGGAGAAGGCTACAATGAGCAGTTCTTC. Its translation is CAWTFLWGEGYNEQFF. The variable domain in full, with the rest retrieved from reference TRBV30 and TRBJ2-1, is SQTIHQWPATLVQPVGSPLSLECTVEGTSNPNLYWYRQAAGRGLQLLFYSVGIGQISSEVPQNLSASRPQDRQFILSSKKLLLSDSGFYLCAWTFLWGEGYNEQFFGPGTRLTVL.

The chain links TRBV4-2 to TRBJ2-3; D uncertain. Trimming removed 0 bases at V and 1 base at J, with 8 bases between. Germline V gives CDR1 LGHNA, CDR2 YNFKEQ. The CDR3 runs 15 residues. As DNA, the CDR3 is TGTGCCAGCAGCCAAGAAAGGAGCGGCACAGATACGCAGTATTTT. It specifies CASSQERSGTDTQYF.

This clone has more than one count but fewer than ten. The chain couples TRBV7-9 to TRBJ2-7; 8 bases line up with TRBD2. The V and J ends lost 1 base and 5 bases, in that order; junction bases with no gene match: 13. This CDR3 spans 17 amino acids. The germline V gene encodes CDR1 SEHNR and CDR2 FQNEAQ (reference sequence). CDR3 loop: CASSLGIRAGDYDEQYF. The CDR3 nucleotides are TGTGCCAGCAGCTTAGGGATACGAGCGGGAGACTACGACGAGCAGTACTTC.

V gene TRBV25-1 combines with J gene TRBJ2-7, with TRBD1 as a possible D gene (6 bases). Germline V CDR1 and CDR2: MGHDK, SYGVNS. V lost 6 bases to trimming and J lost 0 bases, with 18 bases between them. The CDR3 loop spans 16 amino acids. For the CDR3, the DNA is TGTGCCAGCAGCTCAGGGGCGGGCATCCACTCCTACGAGCAGTACTTC. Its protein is CASSSGAGIHSYEQYF.

For the CDR3, the DNA is TGTGCCAGCAGCCCACGAGGCAGAGGCTACGAGCAGTACTTC. Protein sequence: CASSPRGRGYEQYF. This chain uses TRBV11-3 with TRBJ2-7, with D unresolved. Trimming removed 5 bases at V and 3 bases at J, with 14 bases between. CDR3 size: 14 residues. The germline V gene encodes CDR1 SGHNT and CDR2 YENEEA.

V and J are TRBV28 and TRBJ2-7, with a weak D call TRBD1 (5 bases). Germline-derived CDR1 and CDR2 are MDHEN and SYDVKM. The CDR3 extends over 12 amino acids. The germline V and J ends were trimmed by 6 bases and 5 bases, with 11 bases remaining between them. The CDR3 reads CASRETVDEQYF. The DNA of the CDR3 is TGTGCCAGCAGAGAGACAGTAGACGAGCAGTACTTC.

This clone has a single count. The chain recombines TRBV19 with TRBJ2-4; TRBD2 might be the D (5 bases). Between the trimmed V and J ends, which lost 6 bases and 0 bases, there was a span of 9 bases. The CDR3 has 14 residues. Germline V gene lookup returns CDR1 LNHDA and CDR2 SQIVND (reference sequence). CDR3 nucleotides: TGTGCCAGTAGCGGGGTTGTAGCCAAAAACATTCAGTACTTC. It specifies CASSGVVAKNIQYF.

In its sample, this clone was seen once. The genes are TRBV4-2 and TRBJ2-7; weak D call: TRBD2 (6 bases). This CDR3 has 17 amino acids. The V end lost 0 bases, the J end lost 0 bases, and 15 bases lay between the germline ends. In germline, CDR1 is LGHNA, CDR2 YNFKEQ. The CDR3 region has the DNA TGTGCCAGCAGCCAAGATTGGGAGGCGGAGATCTCCTACGAGCAGTACTTC. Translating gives CASSQDWEAEISYEQYF.

CDR3 loop: CASSDSPSGYRSEQFF. The CDR3 DNA reads TGTGCCAGCAGTGACTCCCCTAGCGGGTACCGCAGTGAGCAGTTCTTC. The chain employs TRBV6-4 and TRBJ2-1, with TRBD2 matching over 8 bases. Germline trimming cut 0 bases from V and 9 bases from J; bases unmatched to any gene: 10. The CDR3 has 16 residues. The germline V gene has CDR1 MRHNA and CDR2 SNTAGT.

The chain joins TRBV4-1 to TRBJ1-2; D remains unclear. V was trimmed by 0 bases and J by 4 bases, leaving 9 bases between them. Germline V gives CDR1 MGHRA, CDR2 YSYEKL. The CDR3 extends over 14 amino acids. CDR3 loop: CASSQDLSPYGYTF. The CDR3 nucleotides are TGCGCCAGCAGCCAAGATTTGAGCCCCTATGGCTACACCTTC.

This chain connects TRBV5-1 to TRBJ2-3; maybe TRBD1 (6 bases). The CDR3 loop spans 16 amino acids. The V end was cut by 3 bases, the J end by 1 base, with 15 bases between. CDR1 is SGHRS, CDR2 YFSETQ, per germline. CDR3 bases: TGCGCCAGCAGCTATCAAGACAGGCCCGGCACAGATACGCAGTATTTT. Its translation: CASSYQDRPGTDTQYF.

The CDR3 is CASSPPPRQAGEKLFF. Here the CDR3 DNA reads TGTGCCAGCTCACCTCCTCCCAGGCAGGCAGGCGAAAAACTGTTTTTT. J is TRBJ1-4 and V is TRBV18; no firm D call. Trimming took off 3 bases at V and 8 bases at J, with 19 bases between the two ends. In germline, CDR1 is KGHSH, CDR2 LQKENI. The CDR3 consists of 16 residues.

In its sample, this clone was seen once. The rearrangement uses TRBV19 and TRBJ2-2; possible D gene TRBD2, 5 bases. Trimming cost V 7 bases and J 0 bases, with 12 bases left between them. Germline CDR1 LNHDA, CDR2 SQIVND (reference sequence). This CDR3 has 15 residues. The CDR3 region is CASMPAEANTGELFF. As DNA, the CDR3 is TGTGCCAGTATGCCAGCGGAGGCGAACACCGGGGAGCTGTTTTTT.

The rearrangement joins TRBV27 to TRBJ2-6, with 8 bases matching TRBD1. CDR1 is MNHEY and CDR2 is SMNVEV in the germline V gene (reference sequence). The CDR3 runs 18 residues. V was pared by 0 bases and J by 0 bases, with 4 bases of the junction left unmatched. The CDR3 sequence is CASSLSYRGDSGANVLTF. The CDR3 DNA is TGTGCCAGCAGTTTATCGTACAGGGGGGACTCTGGGGCCAACGTCCTGACTTTC.

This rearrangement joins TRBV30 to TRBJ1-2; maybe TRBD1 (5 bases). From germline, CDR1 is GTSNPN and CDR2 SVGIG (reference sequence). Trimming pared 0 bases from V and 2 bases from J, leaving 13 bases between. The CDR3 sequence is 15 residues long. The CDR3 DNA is TGTGCCTGGAGTGTAGGCGAAGGGGTAAACTATGGCTACACCTTC. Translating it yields CAWSVGEGVNYGYTF.

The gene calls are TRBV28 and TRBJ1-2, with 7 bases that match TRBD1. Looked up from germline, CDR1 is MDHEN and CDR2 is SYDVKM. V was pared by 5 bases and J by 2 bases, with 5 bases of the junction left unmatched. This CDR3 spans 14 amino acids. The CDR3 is CASSGQQGNYGYTF. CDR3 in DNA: TGTGCCAGCAGTGGCCAACAGGGGAACTATGGCTACACCTTC.

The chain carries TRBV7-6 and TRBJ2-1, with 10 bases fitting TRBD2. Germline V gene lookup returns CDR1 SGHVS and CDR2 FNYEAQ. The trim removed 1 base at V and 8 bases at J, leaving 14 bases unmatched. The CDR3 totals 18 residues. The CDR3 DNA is TGTGCCAGCAGCTTAGGGCTAGCGGGAGCACCCCTACGGGATGAGCAGTTCTTC. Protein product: CASSLGLAGAPLRDEQFF.

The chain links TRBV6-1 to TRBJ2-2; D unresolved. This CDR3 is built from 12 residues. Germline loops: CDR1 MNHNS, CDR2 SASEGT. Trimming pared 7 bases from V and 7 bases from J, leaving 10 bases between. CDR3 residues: CASTLDFGELFF. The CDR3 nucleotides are TGTGCCAGCACGCTAGACTTCGGGGAGCTGTTTTTT.

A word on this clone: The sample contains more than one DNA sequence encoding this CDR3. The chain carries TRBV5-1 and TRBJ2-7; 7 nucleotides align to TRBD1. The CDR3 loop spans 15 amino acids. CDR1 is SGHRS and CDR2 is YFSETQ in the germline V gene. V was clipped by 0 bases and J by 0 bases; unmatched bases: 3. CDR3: CASSLGQGFSYEQYF. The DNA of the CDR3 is TGCGCCAGCAGCTTGGGACAGGGATTCTCCTACGAGCAGTACTTC.